The 2 T cell receptor beta chains below come from one sample, sequenced in a study of cytomegalovirus exposure and HLA in healthy donors. A multiplex PCR was run with 60 Vbeta primers and 13 Jbeta primers. Here immunoSEQ multiplex PCR was the method, and the copy in TCRdb shows in-frame clones only, minus some. This sample carries over 150,000 clones, around nine tenths of them seen once, and the ten largest clones take about 0.85%. The sequenced sample was PBMCs. These receptor sequences come from a woman aged 25 to 45 in good health and CMV-seronegative.

V and J are TRBV5-4 and TRBJ2-3; TRBD2 matches 10 bases. CDR3 length: 16 amino acids. Losses at the gene ends were 0 bases for V and 9 bases for J; bases not matched to a gene: 10. Per the germline V gene, CDR1 is SGHNT and CDR2 is YYREEE (reference sequence). The CDR3 coding sequence is TGTGCCAGCAGCTTGGACCCAGCGGGAGGGCCGGGGACGCAGTATTTT. It yields the protein CASSLDPAGGPGTQYF.

The V gene is TRBV2, the J gene TRBJ2-1; tentative D call: TRBD2 (5 bases). Germline loops: CDR1 SNHLY, CDR2 FYNNEI. The CDR3 extends over 16 amino acids. With 0 bases removed from V and 6 bases from J, the gap between germline ends came to 15 bases. In DNA, the CDR3 is TGTGCCAGCAGTGAAGCGATACGGGGAACCGGCAATGAGCAGTTCTTC. This gives the protein CASSEAIRGTGNEQFF.